These 9 T cell receptor beta chains originate from one sample sequenced in a study of CD8 T cells in Susac syndrome. With random hexamers, reverse transcription was performed on roughly 0.5 to 1 ug of RNA. Each CDR3 protein gets one entry after TCRdb re-called the immunoSEQ multiplex PCR reads with MiXCR. The sample has 210,000 or so distinct CDR3 sequences; less than 95% are singletons. The sample taken for sequencing was CD4+ T cells from PBMCs. The origin of the receptors is a human donor with Susac syndrome.

The V call is TRBV6-5, the J call TRBJ2-1; perhaps TRBD2 as D (6 bases). The CDR3 is 15 amino acids. Trimming left V 2 bases short and J 4 bases short, with 12 bases between. Germline assignment: CDR1 MNHEY and CDR2 SVGAGI. CDR3 in amino acids: CASSYLGGLYNEQFF. CDR3 bases: TGTGCCAGCAGTTACCTCGGGGGACTGTACAATGAGCAGTTCTTC.

The V gene is TRBV5-4, the J gene TRBJ2-1, with 9 bases matching TRBD2. V shed 1 base and J 12 bases; nucleotides not matched to a gene: 8. The CDR3 loop spans 14 amino acids. Germline V gives CDR1 SGHNT, CDR2 YYREEE (reference sequence). Here the CDR3 reads CASSLWASGTRQFF. In DNA, the CDR3 is TGTGCCAGCAGCTTGTGGGCTAGCGGGACGCGGCAGTTCTTC.

The chain recombines TRBV30 with TRBJ2-5; TRBD1 aligns across 10 bases. Germline CDR1 GTSNPN, CDR2 SVGIG (reference sequence). The CDR3 extends over 15 amino acids. The V gene end was trimmed by 0 bases and the J gene end by 3 bases; junction bases not matched to a gene: 4. CDR3 in amino acids: CAWSVPGTGEETQYF. CDR3 nucleotides: TGTGCCTGGAGTGTACCCGGGACAGGGGAAGAGACCCAGTACTTC.

This rearrangement joins TRBV27 to TRBJ1-1; 8 nucleotides line up with TRBD1. Germline values: CDR1 MNHEY, CDR2 SMNVEV (reference sequence). V was pared by 7 bases and J by 3 bases, with 4 bases of the junction left unmatched. This CDR3 comprises 13 residues. The CDR3 spells CASNGQGDTEAFF. The CDR3 region has the DNA TGTGCCAGCAACGGACAGGGCGACACTGAAGCTTTCTTT.

This chain joins TRBV6-5 and TRBJ2-7; 11 nucleotides agree with TRBD1. The CDR3 length is 15 residues. V trimming: 5 bases; J trimming: 2 bases; junction bases outside the gene matches: 5. The germline gives CDR1 MNHEY, CDR2 SVGAGI. The CDR3 DNA is TGTGCCAGCAGTGACGGACAGGGGGCCGCCTACGAGCAGTACTTC. Protein sequence: CASSDGQGAAYEQYF.

The rearrangement links TRBV3-1 to TRBJ2-3; D gene ambiguous. V lost 1 base and J lost 2, with 4 bases in between. Germline V gene lookup returns CDR1 LGHDT and CDR2 YNNKEL (reference sequence). This CDR3 region has 13 residues. In DNA form, the CDR3 reads TGTGCCAGCAGCCAAGTGGACACAGATACGCAGTATTTT. Translation gives CASSQVDTDTQYF.

The rearrangement links TRBV6-2 or TRBV6-3 to TRBJ2-5; 8 bases match TRBD1. This CDR3 region has 17 residues. Germline V CDR1 and CDR2: MNHEY, SVGEGT. The V gene end was trimmed by 4 bases and the J gene end by 0 bases; junction bases not matched to a gene: 10. The CDR3 protein is CASSSGPGQADQETQYF. The CDR3 DNA follows: TGTGCCAGCAGTTCAGGGCCGGGACAGGCAGACCAAGAGACCCAGTACTTC.

V is TRBV2 and J is TRBJ1-4, with 7 bases aligning to TRBD1. V lost 3 bases to trimming and J lost 10 bases; unmatched junction nucleotides: 14. The CDR3 totals 16 residues. Germline lookup yields CDR1 SNHLY and CDR2 FYNNEI. The CDR3 reads CASSDTGQPRIGKLFF. The CDR3 DNA reads TGTGCCAGCAGTGATACGGGACAGCCCCGGATTGGAAAACTGTTTTTT.

This chain uses TRBV5-1 with TRBJ1-1, with D perhaps TRBD1 (5 bases). CDR3 length: 14 amino acids. Trimming shortened V by 4 bases and J by 6 bases, and 16 bases separated the two germline ends. The germline V gene has CDR1 SGHRS and CDR2 YFSETQ. The CDR3 DNA reads TGCGCCAGCAGCGTGGGGCTCGGCGGCGCTGAAGCTTTCTTT. It is translated as CASSVGLGGAEAFF. Combining the CDR3 with reference TRBV5-1 and TRBJ1-1 gives the whole variable domain KAGVTQTPRYLIKTRGQQVTLSCSPISGHRSVSWYQQTPGQGLQFLFEYFSETQRNKGNFPGRFSGRQFSNSRSEMNVSTLELGDSALYLCASSVGLGGAEAFFGQGTRLTVV.